This passage covers 11 T cell receptor beta chains from one sample sequenced in a study of blood T cell repertoires in COVID-19. TCRdb keeps only in-frame clones here, not all; method: immunoSEQ multiplex PCR. The sample shows hundreds of thousands of clones, about 88% of them seen only once. Source material: peripheral blood. Receptor source: a woman aged 25 to 39 with COVID-19, enrolled during active disease.

V is TRBV7-3 and J is TRBJ1-1; the D is unclear. The germline V and J ends were trimmed by 1 base and 8 bases, with 11 bases remaining between them. Germline V gene lookup returns CDR1 SGHTA and CDR2 FQGTGA. The CDR3 is made up of 13 amino acids. This CDR3 is CASSLMAASEAFF. The CDR3 coding sequence is TGTGCCAGCAGCTTAATGGCAGCTAGCGAAGCTTTCTTT.

The chain has TRBV28 and TRBJ2-7; TRBD2 agrees at 16 bases. The CDR3 is 15 residues long. V dropped 6 bases and J dropped 7; count of bases not matched to a gene: 6. Germline lookup yields CDR1 MDHEN and CDR2 SYDVKM. This chain's CDR3 is CASRGLAGGPGEQYF. The CDR3 nucleotides read TGTGCCAGCAGGGGACTAGCGGGAGGGCCAGGGGAGCAGTACTTC.

The chain is built from TRBV7-6 and TRBJ2-7; a weak D match, TRBD1 (6 bases). The germline V and J ends were trimmed by 5 bases and 3 bases, with 17 bases remaining between them. This CDR3 spans 15 amino acids. Germline CDR1 reads SGHVS; CDR2 reads FNYEAQ. CDR3 sequence reads: CASSTSDEGDYEQYF. The CDR3 bases are TGTGCCAGCAGCACCTCAGATGAGGGGGACTACGAGCAGTACTTC.

The chain uses TRBV7-9 and TRBJ2-4, with 12 positions matching TRBD1. The germline gives CDR1 SEHNR, CDR2 FQNEAQ (reference sequence). Trimming took 4 bases from V and 1 from J; bases not matched to a gene: 5. The CDR3 is 17 residues long. The CDR3 reads CASSSPGQGAAKNIQYF. In DNA, the CDR3 is TGTGCCAGCAGCTCGCCGGGACAGGGGGCGGCCAAAAACATTCAGTACTTC.

V and J are TRBV3-1 (or the pseudogene TRBV3-2) and TRBJ1-2, with 9 bases matching TRBD1. CDR3 size: 15 residues. V trimming: 4 bases; J trimming: 2 bases; junction bases outside the gene matches: 5. Germline CDR1 and CDR2: LGHDT and YNNKEL (reference sequence). The CDR3 DNA follows: TGTGCCAGCAGCCGAGACGGACAGGGGAACTATGGCTACACCTTC. This codes for CASSRDGQGNYGYTF.

The rearrangement uses TRBV11-2 and TRBJ1-1; no reliable D call. The ends were cut back, 5 bases at V and 7 bases at J, with 14 bases in the middle. Germline lookup yields CDR1 SGHAT and CDR2 FQNNGV. CDR3 size: 13 residues. CDR3 nucleotide sequence: TGTGCCAGCAGCCCGCGCCCGGGAGTTGAAGCTTTCTTT. It yields the protein CASSPRPGVEAFF.

The V call is TRBV25-1, the J call TRBJ1-2; D gene ambiguous. Germline CDR1 and CDR2: MGHDK and SYGVNS. The CDR3 is 11 amino acids. Trimming removed 8 bases at V and 7 bases at J, with 11 bases between. The CDR3 DNA sequence: TGTGCCAGCTCACATCCGGGTGGCTACACCTTC. This sequence encodes CASSHPGGYTF.

The chain has TRBV11-2 and TRBJ2-7, with D perhaps TRBD2 (6 bases). Deletions cut 3 bases from V and 0 bases from J, with 12 bases between. CDR3 length: 15 amino acids. CDR1 and CDR2 from the germline V gene are SGHAT and FQNNGV. CDR3 sequence reads: CASSLNRDFSYEQYF. DNA of the CDR3: TGTGCCAGCAGCTTGAACCGGGACTTCTCCTACGAGCAGTACTTC.

This clone came up once. The gene calls are TRBV30 and TRBJ1-1; TRBD1 matches at 8 bases. The CDR3 length is 13 residues. Germline CDR1 is GTSNPN and CDR2 is SVGIG (reference sequence). The V gene end was trimmed by 4 bases and the J gene end by 4 bases; junction bases not matched to a gene: 5. The CDR3 sequence: CAWMGTGGTEAFF. DNA of the CDR3: TGTGCCTGGATGGGGACAGGTGGCACTGAAGCTTTCTTT.

This chain joins TRBV3-1 (or the pseudogene TRBV3-2) and TRBJ2-3, with D possibly being TRBD2 (5 bases). The V and J ends lost 6 bases and 4 bases respectively, with 5 bases between them. The CDR3 runs 11 residues. The germline V gene has CDR1 LGHDT and CDR2 YNNKEL (reference sequence). The CDR3 nucleotides read TGTGCCAGCAGGGAGGCAGATACGCAGTATTTT. Protein product: CASREADTQYF.

The chain employs TRBV5-4 and TRBJ2-7; TRBD2 might be the D (6 bases). The CDR3 covers 14 residues. Germline lookup yields CDR1 SGHNT and CDR2 YYREEE (reference sequence). Trimming took off 1 base at V and 3 bases at J, with 11 bases between the two ends. This chain's CDR3 is CASSLSGLFYEQYF. The CDR3 coding sequence is TGTGCCAGCAGCTTGTCGGGACTCTTCTACGAGCAGTACTTC. The full variable domain, its missing parts supplied by reference TRBV5-4 and TRBJ2-7, is ETGVTQSPTHLIKTRGQQVTLRCSSQSGHNTVSWYQQALGQGPQFIFQYYREEENGRGNFPPRFSGLQFPNYSSELNVNALELDDSALYLCASSLSGLFYEQYFGPGTRLTVT.